This T cell receptor (beta chain) derives from a study of sequential checkpoint blockade in melanoma. Treatment specified: randomized to nivolumab then ipilimumab (arm A) or the reverse (arm B). Live CD3+CD8+ CD19− CD56− cells were sorted from PBMCs. The CDR3 runs to 10 residues. Trimming removed 8 bases from V and 6 bases from J, with 7 bases in between. Per the germline V gene, CDR1 is SNHLY and CDR2 is FYNNEI. Assay: immunoSEQ multiplex PCR; the TCRdb copy retains only in-frame clones and omits some. The data hold roughly 10,000 clones, with less than 80% observed a single time. The chain employs TRBV2 and TRBJ1-1; possibly TRBD1 for D (5 bases). The sequence was collected from a human donor with melanoma. This sample comprised CD8+ T cells sorted from blood (inferred from file names), obtained from a patient given nivolumab and ipilimumab in sequence. CDR3 in DNA: TGTGCCAGCCGGGGGTCTGAAGCTTTCTTT. Protein sequence: CASRGSEAFF.